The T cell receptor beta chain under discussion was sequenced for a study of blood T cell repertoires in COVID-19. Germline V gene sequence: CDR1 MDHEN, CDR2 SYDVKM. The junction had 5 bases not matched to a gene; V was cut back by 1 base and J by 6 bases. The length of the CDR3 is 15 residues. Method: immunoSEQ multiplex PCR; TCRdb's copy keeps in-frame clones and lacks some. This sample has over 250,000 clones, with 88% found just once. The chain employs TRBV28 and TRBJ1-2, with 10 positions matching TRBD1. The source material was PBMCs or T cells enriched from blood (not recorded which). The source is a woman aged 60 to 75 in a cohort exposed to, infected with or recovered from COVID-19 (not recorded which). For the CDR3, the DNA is TGTGCCAGCAGTTTATTCGGGGACAGGGGCGATGGCTACACCTTC. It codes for CASSLFGDRGDGYTF.